Below are 29 T cell receptor beta chains sequenced from a single sample in a study of post-analysis software for immune sequencing data. Study results and limitations: The five TRBV segments detected at higher frequency in patients than in controls included TRBV5-6, TRBV5-1 and TRBV20-1.

Their antigens are not known. The TCR beta cDNA libraries contained unique molecular identifiers. TCRdb reprocessed the PCR reads via MiXCR and lists one record per CDR3 protein. The repertoire holds 650,000 to 900,000 distinct CDR3 sequences, with around 42% as singletons. The sample taken for sequencing was blood. These receptor sequences come from a girl aged 5-17 years with multiple sclerosis.

Only one count was recorded for this clonotype. The chain joins TRBV7-6 to TRBJ2-5, with D perhaps assigned TRBD1 or TRBD2 (5 bases each). The CDR3 covers 15 residues. Germline CDR1 is SGHVS and CDR2 is FNYEAQ. Trimming removed 2 bases at V and 4 bases at J, with 14 bases between. CDR3 loop: CASSLIFRGGETQYF. For the CDR3, the DNA is TGTGCCAGCAGCTTAATATTCCGGGGCGGAGAGACCCAGTACTTC.

This clonotype was seen more than once but under ten times. This sequence joins TRBV9 and TRBJ2-1; 9 positions match TRBD2. The CDR3 is 16 amino acids. After removal of 3 bases from V and 5 bases from J, the junction contained 9 bases not matched to a gene. Per the germline V gene, CDR1 is SGDLS and CDR2 is YYNGEE. CDR3 amino acids: CASSANQREVNNEQFF. The CDR3 DNA sequence: TGTGCCAGCAGCGCCAACCAGCGGGAGGTCAACAATGAGCAGTTCTTC.

The V and J genes are TRBV7-2 and TRBJ1-4; no firm D call. There are 15 residues in the CDR3. Germline CDR1 and CDR2: SGHTA and FQGNSA. Trimming shortened V by 2 bases and J by 6 bases, and 13 bases separated the two germline ends. In DNA, the CDR3 is TGTGCCAGCAGCTTACTGGCAGGCTACTATGAAAAACTGTTTTTT. This sequence encodes CASSLLAGYYEKLFF. Full variable domain (missing parts from reference TRBV7-2 and TRBJ1-4): GAGVSQSPSNKVTEKGKDVELRCDPISGHTALYWYRQSLGQGLEFLIYFQGNSAPDKSGLPSDRFSAERTGGSVSTLTIQRTQQEDSAVYLCASSLLAGYYEKLFFGSGTQLSVL.

Of note for this clonotype: One end of the junction is discordant with germline, which a read error may explain. The V gene is TRBV6-5, the J gene TRBJ2-6; D tentatively reads TRBD1 or TRBD2 (5 bases each). The CDR3 totals 16 residues. The germline V gene has CDR1 MNHEY and CDR2 SVGAGI. CDR3 sequence (DNA): TGTGCCAGCAGTTACTCTTCGGGATCTGGGGCCAACGTCCGGACTTTC. It specifies CASSYSSGSGANVRTF.

The gene calls are TRBV29-1 and TRBJ2-7, with D perhaps matching TRBD1 (6 bases). There are 14 residues in the CDR3. In germline, CDR1 is SQVTM, CDR2 ANQGSEA. V gave up 3 bases and J gave up 1 base, with 13 bases separating them. The CDR3, as DNA: TGCAGCGTTGAGGGCCAGGGGTCTTCCTACGAGCAGTACTTC. Translation gives CSVEGQGSSYEQYF.

The V gene is TRBV2, the J gene TRBJ1-2; D not certain. The CDR3 runs to 12 residues. Germline V lookup: CDR1 SNHLY, CDR2 FYNNEI. Trimming removed 5 bases from V and 6 bases from J, with 10 bases in between. CDR3 in amino acids: CASSSPRNGYTF. DNA for the CDR3: TGTGCCAGCAGTAGCCCTCGCAATGGCTACACCTTC.

This clonotype was picked up a small number of times. The chain couples TRBV20-1 to TRBJ1-5; D unresolved. This CDR3 is built from 15 residues. Germline CDR1 is DFQATT and CDR2 is SNEGSKA (reference sequence). Trimming shortened V by 0 bases and J by 0 bases, and 9 bases separated the two germline ends. CDR3 amino acids: CSARDKGYSNQPQHF. Written as DNA, the CDR3 is TGCAGTGCTAGAGATAAAGGGTATAGCAATCAGCCCCAGCATTTT.

CDR3 in amino acids: CSAPRQGQGDEQFF. CDR3 nucleotide sequence: TGCAGTGCGCCACGACAGGGGCAAGGGGATGAGCAGTTCTTC. The V and J genes are TRBV20-1 and TRBJ2-1; 8 nucleotides align to TRBD1. This CDR3 has 14 residues. The germline CDR1 and CDR2 sequences are DFQATT and SNEGSKA (reference sequence). V gave up 6 bases and J gave up 8 bases; unmatched junction bases: 12.

This rearrangement joins TRBV6-5 to TRBJ2-5, with D unresolved. The CDR3 has 12 residues. Trimming shortened V by 2 bases and J by 5 bases, and 6 bases separated the two germline ends. Germline CDR1 MNHEY, CDR2 SVGAGI. CDR3 region: CASSYPRETQYF. The CDR3 DNA sequence: TGTGCCAGCAGTTACCCTCGCGAGACCCAGTACTTC.

The CDR3 reads CASSLDWTPRPQPQHF. In nucleotides, the CDR3 is TGTGCCAGCAGCTTAGATTGGACCCCCCGTCCTCAGCCCCAGCATTTT. The chain combines TRBV7-6 with TRBJ1-5; no clear D gene. Germline V lookup: CDR1 SGHVS, CDR2 FNYEAQ. This CDR3 spans 16 amino acids. With 1 base removed from V and 6 bases from J, the gap between germline ends came to 16 bases.

The CDR3 region is CASSYSGTGNTEAFF. CDR3 in DNA: TGTGCCAGCAGTTACTCCGGGACAGGTAACACTGAAGCTTTCTTT. V and J are TRBV6-5 and TRBJ1-1, with 8 bases matching TRBD1. The junction had 2 bases not matched to a gene; V was cut back by 0 bases and J by 2 bases. Germline CDR1 and CDR2: MNHEY and SVGAGI. The CDR3 consists of 15 residues.

The chain carries TRBV7-2 and TRBJ2-3; D is undetermined. V lost 6 bases and J 4 bases, leaving 8 bases between the germline ends. The germline gives CDR1 SGHTA, CDR2 FQGNSA. The CDR3 contains 12 residues. In DNA, the CDR3 is TGTGCCAGCAGGGGGTTCGCAGATACGCAGTATTTT. It specifies CASRGFADTQYF.

This chain connects TRBV12-3 or TRBV12-4 to TRBJ1-2; D is possibly TRBD1 (5 bases). This CDR3 contains 19 residues. With 3 bases removed from V and 5 bases from J, the gap between germline ends came to 28 bases. The CDR3 region is CASSFVPEPQEAGGYGYTF. The CDR3 bases are TGTGCCAGCAGTTTCGTACCTGAACCACAGGAGGCAGGCGGGTATGGCTACACCTTC.

In regard to this clonotype: Mismatch with germline at one junction end may stem from a read error. The chain has TRBV28 and TRBJ1-4; weak D call: TRBD1 (6 bases). In germline, CDR1 is MDHEN, CDR2 SYDVKM. The CDR3 runs to 13 residues. Written as DNA, the CDR3 is TGTGTCAGCAGTGCCACAGGGAGAGAAAAACTGTTTTTT. Translation: CVSSATGREKLFF. The entire variable domain, with the rest obtained from reference TRBV28 and TRBJ1-4, is as follows: DVKVTQSSRYLVKRTGEKVFLECVQDMDHENMFWYRQDPGLGLRLIYFSYDVKMKEKGDIPEGYSVSREKKERFSLILESASTNQTSMYLCVSSATGREKLFFGSGTQLSVL.

The chain joins TRBV5-1 to TRBJ2-7; the D is unclear. The CDR3 loop spans 12 amino acids. V lost 3 bases and J lost 6, with 10 bases in between. CDR1 SGHRS and CDR2 YFSETQ come from the germline V gene. Here the CDR3 reads CASSYLVGEQYF. The CDR3, as DNA: TGCGCCAGCAGCTACCTGGTTGGCGAGCAGTACTTC. Combining the CDR3 with reference TRBV5-1 and TRBJ2-7 gives the whole variable domain KAGVTQTPRYLIKTRGQQVTLSCSPISGHRSVSWYQQTPGQGLQFLFEYFSETQRNKGNFPGRFSGRQFSNSRSEMNVSTLELGDSALYLCASSYLVGEQYFGPGTRLTVT.

This clonotype appeared a few times. CDR3 sequence: CASSVGGRRVGETQYF. The CDR3 DNA reads TGTGCCAGCAGCGTAGGCGGGAGGAGAGTCGGAGAGACCCAGTACTTC. This chain joins TRBV9 and TRBJ2-5, with 8 nucleotides matching TRBD2. Germline V lookup: CDR1 SGDLS, CDR2 YYNGEE. With V trimmed by 0 bases and J by 4 bases, 8 bases remained unmatched. The CDR3 has 16 amino acids.

This clonotype was detected once. This chain connects TRBV28 to TRBJ1-5, with unresolved D. Trimming took 4 bases from V and 1 from J, leaving 11 bases between them. CDR3 length: 15 residues. Germline lookup yields CDR1 MDHEN and CDR2 SYDVKM. The CDR3 is CASSSLPGSNQPQHF. In DNA form, the CDR3 reads TGTGCCAGCAGTTCCCTTCCGGGGAGCAATCAGCCCCAGCATTTT.

The chain carries TRBV28 and TRBJ2-7; 8 bases map to TRBD2. The end of the DNA is better explained by TRBJ2-5, so the J call may be wrong. CDR1 MDHEN and CDR2 SYDVKM come from the germline V gene. CDR3 length: 14 residues. The CDR3 loop is CASILGRVNGTQYF. Here the CDR3 DNA reads TGTGCCAGCATCCTCGGGAGGGTAAACGGGACCCAGTACTTC.

V gene TRBV9 combines with J gene TRBJ2-5; D assignment may be TRBD1 or TRBD2 (5 bases each). The end of the DNA fits TRBJ2-7 better, so the J call may be wrong. This CDR3 has 16 amino acids. CDR1 and CDR2 (germline): SGDLS, YYNGEE. CDR3 region: CASSPAEGPGWYEQYF. For the CDR3, the DNA is TGTGCCAGCAGCCCAGCAGAGGGCCCAGGGTGGTACGAGCAGTACTTC.

V usage is TRBV5-1 and J usage is TRBJ1-2; possible D gene TRBD1, 5 bases. Trimming cost V 4 bases and J 6 bases, with 22 bases left between them. The CDR3 covers 16 residues. The germline V gene encodes CDR1 SGHRS and CDR2 YFSETQ. Here the CDR3 reads CASSVTGRSHVDGYTF. CDR3 bases: TGCGCCAGCAGCGTAACAGGTCGATCACACGTCGATGGCTACACCTTC. Combining the CDR3 with reference TRBV5-1 and TRBJ1-2 gives the whole variable domain KAGVTQTPRYLIKTRGQQVTLSCSPISGHRSVSWYQQTPGQGLQFLFEYFSETQRNKGNFPGRFSGRQFSNSRSEMNVSTLELGDSALYLCASSVTGRSHVDGYTFGSGTRLTVV.

V gene TRBV15 combines with J gene TRBJ1-2; D is unclear. CDR3 length: 13 amino acids. Germline assignment: CDR1 LNHNV and CDR2 YYDKDF (reference sequence). Trimming shortened V by 5 bases and J by 0 bases, and 7 bases separated the two germline ends. The CDR3 reads CATSAGSNYGYTF. CDR3 bases: TGTGCCACCAGCGCAGGATCTAACTATGGCTACACCTTC.

This chain uses TRBV29-1 with TRBJ2-5, with 12 bases fitting TRBD2. J gave up 3 bases and V 2 bases, and 1 base lay outside the gene matches. From germline, CDR1 is SQVTM and CDR2 ANQGSEA. The CDR3 runs to 14 residues. This CDR3 is CSVELAGGEETQYF. The CDR3 DNA sequence: TGCAGCGTTGAACTAGCGGGAGGGGAAGAGACCCAGTACTTC.

The chain recombines TRBV28 with TRBJ2-5, with 7 bases aligning to TRBD1. Judging by the DNA end, TRBJ2-7 fits better; the J call may be wrong. This CDR3 is 18 amino acids long. Germline CDR1 is MDHEN and CDR2 is SYDVKM. Here the CDR3 reads CASSLPLITGASSYEQYF. The CDR3 nucleotides are TGTGCCAGCAGTTTACCCCTCATTACAGGGGCTAGCTCCTACGAGCAGTACTTC.

The V and J genes are TRBV12-3 or TRBV12-4 and TRBJ1-6; 10 bases fit TRBD1. There are 16 residues in the CDR3. After removal of 5 bases from V and 6 bases from J, the junction contained 7 bases not matched to a gene. The CDR3 is CASSPLTGGTNSPLHF. For the CDR3, the DNA is TGTGCCAGCAGTCCCCTGACAGGGGGCACTAATTCACCCCTCCACTTT.

The rearrangement joins TRBV12-3 or TRBV12-4 to TRBJ1-2; TRBD1 is a possible D gene (6 bases). The V and J ends lost 5 bases and 9 bases respectively, with 22 bases between them. The CDR3 sequence is 15 residues long. This chain's CDR3 is CASSRAGTRAVRYTF. CDR3 coding DNA: TGTGCCAGCAGTCGGGCCGGGACAAGGGCGGTTCGCTACACCTTC.

This clonotype was seen more than once but under ten times. The V and J genes are TRBV6-5 and TRBJ2-5; TRBD1 might be the D (6 bases). The J call may be incorrect, as the DNA end agrees better with TRBJ2-7. Germline CDR1 and CDR2: MNHEY and SVGAGI. This CDR3 has 16 residues. This CDR3 is CASSYGGQPFPYEQYF. The CDR3 coding sequence is TGTGCCAGCAGTTATGGAGGACAGCCCTTTCCCTACGAGCAGTACTTC.

The chain combines TRBV28 with TRBJ2-7; TRBD1 matches at 9 bases. The CDR3 is 15 residues long. The germline V gene encodes CDR1 MDHEN and CDR2 SYDVKM. Trimming cost V 7 bases and J 7 bases; bases outside gene matches: 14. CDR3 in amino acids: CASMNADRGMEEQYF. Written as DNA, the CDR3 is TGTGCCAGCATGAACGCAGACAGGGGGATGGAGGAGCAGTACTTC.

The table lists this clonotype with a few counts. The J gene is TRBJ1-1, the V gene TRBV7-3; D is uncertain. Germline V lookup: CDR1 SGHTA, CDR2 FQGTGA. The CDR3 loop spans 13 amino acids. V lost 2 bases to trimming and J lost 4 bases, with 8 bases between them. CDR3: CASSLETTTEAFF. Written as DNA, the CDR3 is TGTGCCAGCAGCTTAGAGACAACCACTGAAGCTTTCTTT.

The DNA of the CDR3 is TGCAGTGCTAGAGAATGGGACATGAGGAATTCACCCCTCCACTTT. Amino acid sequence: CSAREWDMRNSPLHF. The chain links TRBV20-1 to TRBJ1-6; the D gene is possibly TRBD1 (6 bases). The germline V and J ends were trimmed by 0 bases and 7 bases, with 13 bases remaining between them. The CDR3 sequence is 15 residues long. Germline assignment: CDR1 DFQATT and CDR2 SNEGSKA (reference sequence).